This is a list of T cell receptor beta chains from one sample in a study of identical twins. TCRdb ran MiXCR on the 5' RACE reads and lists one entry per CDR3 protein. The table includes some 500,000 distinct CDR3 sequences, approximately 15% detected once. The same data also contributed to another study, on yellow fever vaccine responses in identical twins.

Sequences were obtained from CD4+ T cells sorted from blood. These receptors were taken from a young woman in good health. Both conserved end residues are part of each CDR3. A D gene is named only where the DNA matches it firmly. Clone size appears in some rows only: once, few, many, or a class for an expanded clone.

TRBD2	TRBV7-2	TRBJ2-7	NA	CASSFGTTWYF	TGTGCCAGCAGCTTCGGGACTACCTGGTACTTC
TRBD1	TRBV6-6	TRBJ2-7	few	CASGTGFYEQYF	TGTGCCAGCGGGACAGGGTTTTACGAGCAGTACTTC
TRBD1	TRBV5-6	TRBJ2-7	NA	CASSQSGQGLDEQYF	TGTGCCAGCTCCCAGTCAGGACAGGGGCTGGACGAGCAGTACTTC
NA	TRBV20-1	TRBJ2-1	few	CSAPPGNVGGNEQFF	TGCAGTGCCCCTCCCGGAAACGTCGGGGGCAATGAGCAGTTCTTC
NA	TRBV20-1	TRBJ2-5	NA	CSATPPGRIQETQYF	TGCAGTGCTACACCACCGGGACGTATACAAGAGACCCAGTACTTC
NA	TRBV4-1	TRBJ1-1	NA	CASSQSSPDTEAFF	TGCGCCAGCAGCCAATCGTCGCCAGACACTGAAGCTTTCTTT
NA	TRBV28	TRBJ2-3	NA	CASSLGALISTDTQYF	TGTGCCAGCAGTTTGGGGGCCCTCATTAGCACAGATACGCAGTATTTT
NA	TRBV15	TRBJ2-1	few	CATSNLNEQFF	TGTGCCACCAGCAACCTCAATGAGCAGTTCTTC
TRBD1	TRBV14	TRBJ2-1	few	CASSPLQGQGGGEQFF	TGTGCCAGCAGCCCACTTCAGGGACAGGGGGGTGGTGAGCAGTTCTTC
TRBD2	TRBV11-3	TRBJ2-1	NA	CASSRGTSALEEQFF	TGTGCCAGCAGTCGCGGGACTAGCGCCCTTGAGGAGCAGTTCTTC
TRBD1	TRBV20-1	TRBJ2-7	NA	CSAQIGQGSEQYF	TGCAGTGCTCAAATAGGACAGGGCAGCGAGCAGTACTTC
NA	TRBV3-1	TRBJ2-1	many	CASSQGVNEQFF	TGTGCCAGCAGCCAAGGTGTCAATGAGCAGTTCTTC
NA	TRBV6-5	TRBJ2-2	NA	CASSSNDSGELFF	TGTGCCAGCAGTTCGAATGACAGCGGGGAGCTGTTTTTT
TRBD1	TRBV3-1	TRBJ2-7	few	CASSQWDRGHEQYF	TGTGCCAGCAGCCAATGGGACAGGGGCCACGAGCAGTACTTC
NA	TRBV10-2	TRBJ2-7	NA	CATSGSYEQYF	TGCGCCACCTCCGGCTCCTACGAGCAGTACTTC
NA	TRBV5-1	TRBJ2-5	NA	CASSPGAAQETQYF	TGCGCCAGCAGCCCTGGGGCTGCCCAAGAGACCCAGTACTTC
NA	TRBV2	TRBJ2-2	NA	CASSEARELFF	TGTGCCAGCAGTGAGGCGCGGGAGCTGTTTTTT
NA	TRBV3-1	TRBJ2-1	few	CASSTGPLEQFF	TGTGCCAGCAGCACGGGGCCTCTTGAGCAGTTCTTC